The 14 T cell receptor beta chains below were found in one sample sequenced in a study of Graves' ophthalmopathy and Graves' hyperthyroidism. RNA transcripts served as template for amplifying TCR beta CDR3 sequences. HTBI primers were employed in first-round RT-PCR, then a second-round multiplex PCR followed. TCRdb called the multiplex PCR reads again in MiXCR, with one record for every CDR3 protein. This sample yields a few hundred thousand distinct CDR3 sequences, of which roughly 39% are seen a single time; 3.5% to 4.5% belongs to the top ten. Sequences were obtained from peripheral blood or thyroid tissue (not recorded which). The receptor source for this set is an adult man with Graves' hyperthyroidism.

This clonotype appeared a few times. At one of its ends the junction is not consistent with the germline gene, which may arise from a read error. The rearrangement uses TRBV10-3 and TRBJ1-3; 8 nucleotides align to TRBD1. CDR3 length equals 15 residues. Per the germline V gene, CDR1 is ENHRY and CDR2 is SYGVKD. CDR3 amino acids: CASSYGQGFGNTIYF. DNA for the CDR3: TGTGCCAGCAGTTACGGACAGGGATTTGGAAACACCATATATTTT.

Many counts were recorded for this clonotype. The chain links TRBV7-6 to TRBJ1-3; D is unresolved. The CDR3 sequence is 17 residues long. Deletions cut 0 bases from V and 0 bases from J, with 12 bases between. The germline V gene encodes CDR1 SGHVS and CDR2 FNYEAQ. The DNA for the CDR3 is TGTGCCAGCAGCTTAGCGCACTCCCAGATCTCTGGAAACACCATATATTTT. Translating gives CASSLAHSQISGNTIYF.

CDR3 residues: CASSIASDEQFF. CDR3 DNA sequence: TGTGCCAGCAGTATTGCCAGCGATGAGCAGTTCTTC. The J gene is TRBJ2-7, the V gene TRBV6-1; D ambiguous. The tail of the sequence fits TRBJ2-1 better, so the J call may be wrong. Germline loops: CDR1 MNHNS, CDR2 SASEGT. The CDR3 runs 12 residues.

V usage is TRBV7-9 and J usage is TRBJ2-5; the match to TRBD2 covers 7 bases. J gave up 11 bases and V 5 bases, and 17 bases lay outside the gene matches. Germline V gives CDR1 SEHNR, CDR2 FQNEAQ (reference sequence). The CDR3 sequence is 15 residues long. The CDR3 coding sequence is TGTGCCAGCAGCGTTGCGTCGGCGGGAGTGGGAGAGCAGTACTTC. Translation gives CASSVASAGVGEQYF.

To note about this clonotype: A much larger clone sits a single nucleotide away, making a read error possible. The CDR3 reads CANSLDLNWRGYTF. The CDR3 nucleotides are TGTGCCAACAGCTTGGATCTTAATTGGAGGGGCTACACCTTC. The chain has TRBV5-4 and TRBJ1-2; D gene uncertain. The CDR3 runs 14 residues. CDR1 and CDR2 (germline): SGHNT, YYREEE (reference sequence).

This rearrangement joins TRBV29-1 to TRBJ2-2; possibly TRBD1 or TRBD2 for D (5 bases each). V lost 5 bases and J 2 bases, leaving 12 bases between the germline ends. This CDR3 is built from 14 residues. From germline, CDR1 is SQVTM and CDR2 ANQGSEA. The CDR3 DNA is TGCAGCGTTAAGGGACCTACCAACACCGGGGAGCTGTTTTTT. Encoded protein: CSVKGPTNTGELFF.

The V and J genes are TRBV2 and TRBJ2-7, with D perhaps matching TRBD2 (7 bases). The V end was cut by 10 bases, the J end by 6 bases, with 25 bases between. CDR1 SNHLY and CDR2 FYNNEI come from the germline V gene. The CDR3 runs to 15 residues. The CDR3 nucleotides read TGTGCCATACTGGGGGCGGAGAGCGGGGTCGGCGAGCAGTACTTC. The encoded protein is CAILGAESGVGEQYF. Full variable domain (remainder filled in from reference TRBV2 and TRBJ2-7): EPEVTQTPSHQVTQMGQEVILRCVPISNHLYFYWYRQILGQKVEFLVSFYNNEISEKSEIFDDQFSVERPDGSNFTLKIRSTKLEDSAMYFCAILGAESGVGEQYFGPGTRLTVT.

This clonotype has ten or more counts. This chain uses TRBV10-3 with TRBJ2-7; maybe TRBD2 (5 bases). Germline V gene sequence: CDR1 ENHRY, CDR2 SYGVKD. Trimming shortened V by 6 bases and J by 0 bases, and 12 bases separated the two germline ends. The CDR3 is 14 residues long. The CDR3 is CAISEGGRSYEQYF. The CDR3 DNA reads TGTGCCATCAGCGAGGGTGGTCGCTCCTACGAGCAGTACTTC.

This clonotype was picked up many times. This chain joins TRBV7-9 and TRBJ2-7, with TRBD2 identical over 10 bases. This CDR3 comprises 15 residues. Germline CDR1 reads SEHNR; CDR2 reads FQNEAQ (reference sequence). V trimming: 5 bases; J trimming: 3 bases; junction bases outside the gene matches: 7. The CDR3 reads CASSISGTSDYEQYF. For the CDR3, the DNA is TGTGCCAGCAGCATATCCGGGACTAGCGACTACGAGCAGTACTTC.

CDR3 residues: CASRHPLRRGGPIYEQYF. The CDR3 DNA is TGTGCCAGCAGACACCCCCTTAGGCGCGGGGGGCCTATCTACGAGCAGTACTTC. The gene calls are TRBV7-2 and TRBJ2-7; 8 nucleotides match TRBD2. The germline V gene has CDR1 SGHTA and CDR2 FQGNSA. Losses at the gene ends were 6 bases for V and 3 bases for J; bases not matched to a gene: 19. This CDR3 spans 18 amino acids.

This clonotype showed up many times. The V gene is TRBV20-1, the J gene TRBJ1-1; D not certain. The CDR3 is made up of 15 amino acids. Germline V gene lookup returns CDR1 DFQATT and CDR2 SNEGSKA (reference sequence). V lost 0 bases to trimming and J lost 1 base, with 12 bases between them. CDR3 in amino acids: CSARDGARGNTEAFF. In DNA form, the CDR3 reads TGCAGTGCTAGAGACGGCGCCCGGGGGAACACTGAAGCTTTCTTT.

The CDR3 DNA reads TGTGCCAGCACCGTTAGCGGGAACAGTCGCCACGAGCAGTACTTC. Its translation: CASTVSGNSRHEQYF. The J gene is TRBJ2-7, the V gene TRBV12-3 or TRBV12-4; 8 nucleotides align to TRBD2. V lost 7 bases and J lost 5; bases outside the gene matches: 13. The CDR3 is made up of 15 amino acids.

The chain combines TRBV2 with TRBJ2-2; 8 bases align to TRBD2. Germline V gene sequence: CDR1 SNHLY, CDR2 FYNNEI. V lost 6 bases to trimming and J lost 7 bases; unmatched junction nucleotides: 1. There are 12 residues in the CDR3. This chain's CDR3 is CASRGTSGELFF. DNA for the CDR3: TGTGCCAGCAGGGGGACTAGCGGGGAGCTGTTTTTT.

This clonotype has at least ten counts. The J gene is TRBJ2-7, the V gene TRBV12-3 or TRBV12-4, with D tentatively TRBD2 (6 bases). The CDR3 consists of 13 residues. Trimming removed 3 bases from V and 7 bases from J, with 13 bases in between. CDR3 sequence (DNA): TGTGCCAGCAGTTTTCGGCGGGGACTGGAGCAGTACTTC. Its translation is CASSFRRGLEQYF.